Below, 32 T cell receptor beta chains from the same sample are listed, as sequenced in a study of blood T cell repertoires in COVID-19 (dated by TCRdb to about 2020). The library came from the immunoSEQ multiplex PCR assay. The table was pulled from immuneACCESS by TCRdb, which kept in-frame rearrangements only. Such tables lose some clones; where checked, under half of the loss comes from unresolved V genes, and the rest has no known cause. In all, the sample holds around 60,000 clones, and around 77% of those were seen once. Together, the top ten hold more than 4.5% of the sample. Material for sequencing was peripheral blood. Receptors originate from a woman between 65 and 79 years old with COVID-19, enrolled during active disease.

This clone came up a few times. CDR3 in amino acids: CASSPSEESSGNTIYF. The CDR3 coding sequence is TGTGCCAGCTCGCCCTCGGAGGAGAGCTCTGGAAACACCATATATTTT. This rearrangement joins TRBV18 to TRBJ1-3; D remains ambiguous. The germline CDR1 and CDR2 sequences are KGHSH and LQKENI. The CDR3 length is 16 residues. Trimming left V 6 bases short and J 0 bases short, with 15 bases between.

The V and J genes are TRBV20-1 and TRBJ2-2; D perhaps matches TRBD2 (6 bases). Germline CDR1 DFQATT, CDR2 SNEGSKA (reference sequence). Trimming took 5 bases from V and 4 from J, leaving 11 bases between them. The CDR3 loop spans 13 amino acids. This CDR3 reads CSARAGSTGELFF. The CDR3 DNA follows: TGCAGTGCTCGTGCGGGGAGCACCGGGGAGCTGTTTTTT.

This clone was detected a few times. The V call is TRBV9, the J call TRBJ1-1; D is undetermined. Germline V gene lookup returns CDR1 SGDLS and CDR2 YYNGEE. This CDR3 is built from 14 residues. The germline V and J ends were trimmed by 0 bases and 3 bases, with 9 bases remaining between them. The DNA of the CDR3 is TGTGCCAGCAGCGTAGGGCTTTTCGACACTGAAGCTTTCTTT. This sequence encodes CASSVGLFDTEAFF.

V is TRBV3-1 (or the pseudogene TRBV3-2) and J is TRBJ2-1, with a tentative D call TRBD2 (5 bases). This CDR3 is 16 amino acids long. V was clipped by 4 bases and J by 6 bases, with 19 bases between them. From germline, CDR1 is LGHDT and CDR2 YNNKEL (reference sequence). For the CDR3, the DNA is TGTGCCAGCAGCCCCCCACGCTTACTAGGGCCCAATGAGCAGTTCTTC. Translated: CASSPPRLLGPNEQFF.

This chain connects TRBV5-6 to TRBJ2-5; 8 nucleotides align to TRBD2. The CDR3 runs to 16 residues. Germline V gives CDR1 SGHDT, CDR2 YYEEEE. J was trimmed by 5 bases and V by 0 bases; bases with no gene match: 9. CDR3: CASSLDGGGRWETQYF. CDR3 in DNA: TGTGCCAGCAGCTTGGATGGCGGGGGGAGGTGGGAGACCCAGTACTTC.

The chain uses TRBV5-1 and TRBJ2-3; TRBD2 matches 8 bases. This CDR3 comprises 13 residues. Unmatched junction bases numbered 1, after V lost 4 bases and J lost 3 bases. Germline CDR1 is SGHRS and CDR2 is YFSETQ. The CDR3 spells CASSRGGTDTQYF. The DNA for the CDR3 is TGCGCCAGCAGCCGCGGGGGGACAGATACGCAGTATTTT.

The V and J genes are TRBV6-1 and TRBJ2-7; 12 bases fit TRBD2. This CDR3 region has 19 residues. The V gene end was trimmed by 3 bases and the J gene end by 6 bases; junction bases not matched to a gene: 18. Germline-derived CDR1 and CDR2 are MNHNS and SASEGT. The CDR3, as DNA: TGTGCCAGCAGTGATTACTACAGGAGACTAGCGGGGGTAGATCGCGAGCAGTACTTC. As protein: CASSDYYRRLAGVDREQYF.

Only a few counts were recorded for this clone. The J gene is TRBJ2-1, the V gene TRBV29-1; the match to TRBD2 covers 16 bases. The CDR3 runs to 13 residues. The junction had 3 bases not matched to a gene; V was cut back by 7 bases and J by 9 bases. Germline CDR1 reads SQVTM; CDR2 reads ANQGSEA. CDR3 loop: CSGGLAGGVEQFF. The CDR3 bases are TGCAGCGGGGGACTAGCGGGAGGGGTTGAGCAGTTCTTC.

The genes are TRBV11-3 and TRBJ1-3; maybe TRBD1 (5 bases). V was pared by 5 bases and J by 1 base, with 12 bases between. The CDR3 consists of 15 residues. Germline V gene data show CDR1 as SGHNT and CDR2 as YENEEA. Here the CDR3 DNA reads TGTGCCAGCAGCCCGGGGGGAAGTTCTGGAAACACCATATATTTT. It codes for CASSPGGSSGNTIYF.

This rearrangement joins TRBV5-1 to TRBJ2-1; D is undetermined. V was pared by 6 bases and J by 1 base, with 5 bases between. This CDR3 spans 12 amino acids. Germline CDR1 reads SGHRS; CDR2 reads YFSETQ. In DNA, the CDR3 is TGCGCCAGCACTGCGTCCTACAATGAGCAGTTCTTC. Its translation: CASTASYNEQFF.

The chain joins TRBV12-5 to TRBJ2-1; 8 bases are shared with TRBD2. In germline, CDR1 is LGHNT, CDR2 FRNRAP. J was trimmed by 0 bases and V by 4 bases; bases with no gene match: 2. This CDR3 is 15 amino acids long. Here the CDR3 DNA reads TGTGCTAGTGGTTCGGGGACTAGCTCCTACAATGAGCAGTTCTTC. Amino acids: CASGSGTSSYNEQFF.

This chain uses TRBV11-2 with TRBJ1-4; possible D gene TRBD1, 5 bases. The CDR3 is 18 amino acids. The V end lost 5 bases, the J end lost 7 bases, and 26 bases lay between the germline ends. Germline V CDR1 and CDR2: SGHAT, FQNNGV. The CDR3 coding sequence is TGTGCCAGCAGCCCCGCCAGGTTCGTCAGGGCGCTTCGTGAAAAACTGTTTTTT. Translated, it gives CASSPARFVRALREKLFF.

The CDR3 nucleotides read TGTGCCAGCAGTGGGGGACTAGCGGCTGACTACGAGCAGTACTTC. Amino acids: CASSGGLAADYEQYF. The V and J genes are TRBV25-1 and TRBJ2-7; 11 nucleotides line up with TRBD2. This CDR3 comprises 15 residues. Germline trimming cut 4 bases from V and 3 bases from J; bases unmatched to any gene: 5. Germline V gene lookup returns CDR1 MGHDK and CDR2 SYGVNS.

The J gene is TRBJ2-2, the V gene TRBV11-3; 8 bases line up with TRBD2. The germline CDR1 and CDR2 sequences are SGHNT and YENEEA. The CDR3 is 18 residues long. With 4 bases clipped from V and 7 bases from J, the junction kept 17 bases outside the gene matches. CDR3: CASSSQLAERKGGGELFF. Here the CDR3 DNA reads TGTGCCAGCAGCTCCCAACTAGCGGAACGAAAGGGAGGCGGGGAGCTGTTTTTT.

V usage is TRBV5-6 and J usage is TRBJ2-1, with 13 bases fitting TRBD2. Trimming took 2 bases from V and 6 from J; bases not matched to a gene: 5. CDR3 length: 16 amino acids. CDR1 is SGHDT, CDR2 YYEEEE, per germline. CDR3 nucleotide sequence: TGTGCCAGCAGCTTCGACGGGACTAGCGGGGCCAATGAGCAGTTCTTC. This gives the protein CASSFDGTSGANEQFF. Complete variable domain (other parts from reference TRBV5-6 and TRBJ2-1): DAGVTQSPTHLIKTRGQQVTLRCSPKSGHDTVSWYQQALGQGPQFIFQYYEEEERQRGNFPDRFSGHQFPNYSSELNVNALLLGDSALYLCASSFDGTSGANEQFFGPGTRLTVL.

The V and J genes are TRBV13 and TRBJ2-1; 9 positions match TRBD1. The J segment lost 12 bases and the V segment lost 4 bases, leaving 10 bases of the junction unmatched. The CDR3 consists of 14 residues. Per germline, CDR1 PRHDT and CDR2 FYEKMQ (reference sequence). The CDR3 DNA reads TGTGCCAGCAGCTCCTCCGGGACAGGGTTTGGGCAGTTCTTC. Translated, it gives CASSSSGTGFGQFF.

This chain links TRBV18 with TRBJ1-5; 9 bases match TRBD1. CDR3 length equals 15 residues. Germline lookup yields CDR1 KGHSH and CDR2 LQKENI. Losses at the gene ends were 2 bases for V and 7 bases for J; bases not matched to a gene: 6. CDR3 DNA sequence: TGTGCCAGCTCACCAGGGACAGGGTCGGAGCAGCCCCAGCATTTT. Residues: CASSPGTGSEQPQHF.

The rearrangement joins TRBV12-5 to TRBJ2-7; 7 nucleotides match TRBD1. The ends lost 2 bases at V and 2 bases at J; junction bases unmatched: 15. CDR3 length: 18 amino acids. CDR1 and CDR2 (germline): LGHNT, FRNRAP. The DNA of the CDR3 is TGTGCTAGTGGTTTGAACCCACTAAACCGGGACAGTACCTACGAGCAGTACTTC. It codes for CASGLNPLNRDSTYEQYF.

This clone occurred a few times. The genes are TRBV5-4 and TRBJ1-3; D ambiguous. Trimming stripped 2 bases from V and 9 bases from J, with 12 bases between. From germline, CDR1 is SGHNT and CDR2 YYREEE (reference sequence). The CDR3 extends over 13 amino acids. Here the CDR3 reads CASSFRGVSTIYF. CDR3 bases: TGTGCCAGCAGCTTCCGCGGGGTTAGCACCATATATTTT.

J is TRBJ1-5 and V is TRBV19; a weak D match, TRBD1 (5 bases). This CDR3 is built from 15 residues. CDR1 is LNHDA, CDR2 SQIVND, per germline (reference sequence). V was trimmed by 1 base and J by 2 bases, leaving 9 bases between them. The CDR3 sequence: CASSIVGGGNQPQHF. The CDR3, as DNA: TGTGCCAGTAGTATAGTCGGGGGGGGCAATCAGCCCCAGCATTTT.

This clone appeared once. V and J are TRBV10-3 and TRBJ2-1; TRBD2 aligns across 7 bases. The CDR3 loop spans 11 amino acids. V gave up 10 bases and J gave up 8 bases; unmatched junction bases: 5. Looked up from germline, CDR1 is ENHRY and CDR2 is SYGVKD. In DNA, the CDR3 is TGTGCCACCAACCGGGGGGATGAGCAGTTCTTC. Translation gives CATNRGDEQFF.

The chain is built from TRBV5-1 and TRBJ2-5; possibly TRBD2 for D (5 bases). The length of the CDR3 is 13 residues. Trimming took 4 bases from V and 1 from J, leaving 8 bases between them. CDR1 and CDR2 (germline): SGHRS, YFSETQ. The CDR3 loop reads CASSEGVQETQYF. In DNA, the CDR3 is TGCGCCAGCAGCGAGGGAGTCCAAGAGACCCAGTACTTC.

V gene TRBV5-1 combines with J gene TRBJ2-2; no reliable D call. The CDR3 runs 18 residues. CDR1 and CDR2 (germline): SGHRS, YFSETQ. V was pared by 3 bases and J by 4 bases, with 22 bases between. The CDR3 protein is CASSSRSTVQGVTGELFF. The CDR3 DNA reads TGCGCCAGCAGCTCCCGGAGTACTGTCCAAGGTGTCACCGGGGAGCTGTTTTTT.

The chain employs TRBV19 and TRBJ2-1; TRBD1 is a possible D gene (6 bases). Germline CDR1 reads LNHDA; CDR2 reads SQIVND (reference sequence). The V and J ends lost 5 bases and 4 bases respectively, with 21 bases between them. This CDR3 comprises 17 residues. This chain's CDR3 is CASSLLGAAVAYNEQFF. The CDR3, as DNA: TGTGCCAGTAGTCTATTGGGGGCAGCGGTCGCTTACAATGAGCAGTTCTTC.

V usage is TRBV7-9 and J usage is TRBJ2-7; weak D call: TRBD2 (5 bases). CDR3 size: 13 residues. Per the germline V gene, CDR1 is SEHNR and CDR2 is FQNEAQ (reference sequence). V lost 5 bases, J lost 3 bases, and 11 bases lay in between. CDR3 coding DNA: TGTGCCAGCAGCCCCGACTACAACTACGAGCAGTACTTC. This sequence encodes CASSPDYNYEQYF.

The chain links TRBV10-3 to TRBJ2-5; 8 bases fit TRBD1. This CDR3 has 13 residues. In germline, CDR1 is ENHRY, CDR2 SYGVKD. The ends lost 6 bases at V and 2 bases at J; junction bases unmatched: 2. The CDR3, as DNA: TGTGCCATCAGGACAGGGGAACAAGAGACCCAGTACTTC. As protein: CAIRTGEQETQYF.

This chain connects TRBV5-1 to TRBJ1-2, with TRBD1 matching 8 bases. The germline V gene has CDR1 SGHRS and CDR2 YFSETQ. With 3 bases clipped from V and 0 bases from J, the junction kept 10 bases outside the gene matches. This CDR3 comprises 17 residues. The CDR3 region is CASSSRGGQGANYGYTF. The CDR3 DNA is TGCGCCAGCAGCTCTAGGGGCGGACAGGGAGCTAACTATGGCTACACCTTC.

In its sample, this clone was seen once. This chain uses TRBV27 with TRBJ2-2; a possible D gene is TRBD1 (5 bases). CDR1 is MNHEY and CDR2 is SMNVEV in the germline V gene (reference sequence). This CDR3 comprises 15 residues. V shed 5 bases and J shed 1 base, with 11 bases lying between them. CDR3 protein: CASSRQGKNTGELFF. Written as DNA, the CDR3 is TGTGCCAGCAGTCGGCAGGGAAAGAACACCGGGGAGCTGTTTTTT.

This clone is a singleton in its sample. This chain connects TRBV10-3 to TRBJ1-3; 8 bases agree with TRBD1. The germline V gene encodes CDR1 ENHRY and CDR2 SYGVKD. V lost 6 bases, J lost 2 bases, and 3 bases stayed unmatched. This CDR3 spans 14 amino acids. This CDR3 is CAIRKQGAGNTIYF. For the CDR3, the DNA is TGTGCCATCAGGAAACAGGGGGCTGGAAACACCATATATTTT.

The rearrangement joins TRBV11-2 to TRBJ2-1; 7 positions agree with TRBD2. Germline V gene lookup returns CDR1 SGHAT and CDR2 FQNNGV. The CDR3 is made up of 14 amino acids. V was clipped by 5 bases and J by 6 bases; unmatched bases: 7. CDR3 bases: TGTGCCAGCAGCGCCTCGCGGGAGTTCAATGAGCAGTTCTTC. This codes for CASSASREFNEQFF.

The gene calls are TRBV10-1 and TRBJ2-3; 9 positions match TRBD2. V lost 3 bases, J lost 2 bases, and 6 bases stayed unmatched. Germline loops: CDR1 WNHNN, CDR2 SYGVQD (reference sequence). The CDR3 contains 16 residues. CDR3 coding DNA: TGCGCCAGCAGTGAAGGCCTAGCGGGGACCACAGATACGCAGTATTTT. This encodes CASSEGLAGTTDTQYF.

The rearrangement uses TRBV10-3 and TRBJ1-2; 10 nucleotides line up with TRBD1. The trim removed 0 bases at V and 0 bases at J, leaving 4 bases unmatched. CDR1 and CDR2 from the germline V gene are ENHRY and SYGVKD. This CDR3 has 17 residues. The CDR3 nucleotides are TGTGCCATCAGTGAGTCGGGGGGGACAGGGGCTAACTATGGCTACACCTTC. Translation: CAISESGGTGANYGYTF.